The sequence of this T cell receptor (beta chain) was determined in a study of shared clonotypes between healthy human individuals. Overall study context: The composition of the donors was a couple of women and a few men aged 18 to 49.

The data were produced by immunoSEQ multiplex PCR, yet TCRdb's version contains in-frame clones alone and is incomplete. The sample carries roughly 810,000 clones, about 96% recorded once. A single count supports this clone. CDR3 length: 14 residues. The germline V gene has CDR1 SQVTM and CDR2 ANQGSEA. Between the trimmed V and J ends, which lost 6 bases and 2 bases, there was a span of 15 bases. CD8 cells regarded as naive lacked CD45RO, were positively chosen for CCR7, and omitted terminally differentiated effector memory CD45RA+ cells. The sample consisted of naive CD8+ T cells sorted from blood. This clonotype originated in a man under 40 in good health. V usage is TRBV29-1 and J usage is TRBJ2-3; a possible D gene is TRBD1 (5 bases). CDR3 DNA: TGCAGCGTCGAGTTGGTCGGACACACAGATACGCAGTATTTT. It translates to CSVELVGHTDTQYF.